This TCR beta chain was captured by sequencing in a study of primary melanoma T cells and metastatic recurrence. General study results and limits: Reportedly, T-cell fraction predicted progression-free survival beyond thickness, ulceration, mitoses, age. T-cell fraction over 20% seemed protective regardless of ulceration or nodes.

Remarks on this clone: Its target is not known.

Measured with immunoSEQ multiplex PCR; TCRdb has only the in-frame clones, and not every one. The sample has about 110 clones, approximately 94% seen once. The CDR3 is 13 amino acids. The germline gives CDR1 SGDLS, CDR2 YYNGEE. Trimming removed 4 bases from V and 7 bases from J; junction bases left unmatched: 6. The V and J genes are TRBV9 and TRBJ2-7; 9 nucleotides align to TRBD1. Material for sequencing was melanoma tumor tissue. The TCR sequence derives from a human donor with melanoma. The CDR3 bases are TGTGCCAGCAGCTCCGGACAGGGGCGTGAGCAGTACTTC. Translation gives CASSSGQGREQYF.